The present T cell receptor beta chain was sequenced within a study of molecular identifiers for immune sequencing clone quantification listed by TCRdb under 2018. At the level of the whole study: For a replicate experiment, the RNA from either approximately 20,000 or 100,000 naive CD8 T cells was divided into five aliquots, and four of those aliquots went on to sequencing. CD8 T cells were used in a methods study to benchmark molecular-identifier clustering-based TCR repertoire sequencing (MIDCIRS) and TCR RNA copy counting. The paper's findings and limits, for the study overall: The naive libraries included spiked-in Jurkat TCR RNA (approximately 11 copies' worth), and this RNA is not part of the donor repertoire. Spiked-in Jurkat TCR RNA equal to a single cell's worth was reported to be detectable even within 1,100,000 naive CD8 T cells. Modeling gave about 3.2 recovered TCR RNA copies per cell versus about 10 by digital PCR, implying 25% to 30% capture efficiency. Highly expanded clone sizes could be underestimated because identical TCR molecules may share a barcode. In CMV-specific effector cells, over 98% of molecules were held by clones above 20 RNA copies, whereas under 1% of molecules were held by such clones in naive cells. Without barcode sub-clustering, chimeric consensus sequences inflated TCR diversity; chimeras reached as high as 47%.

Libraries of naive CD8 T cells were built from anywhere between roughly 20,000 and 1,100,000 sorted cells, with 10%, 30% or 50% of the purified RNA used. Naive CD8 T cells, defined as CD8+CD4-CCR7+CD45RA+, were FACS-sorted into RLT Plus buffer on a BD FACSAria II. To test detection sensitivity, Jurkat RNA equal to ten TCR copies was added to samples of roughly 18,000-1,100,000 naive CD8 T cells. CD8 T cells were enriched with RosetteSep CD8+ T Cell Enrichment Cocktail and Ficoll-Paque, followed by ACK red cell lysis. For this clonotype: Its antigen remains undetermined. Base qualities are not recorded, but no much larger clone differs from it by a single base.

The CDR3 covers 14 residues, taking in both the cysteine and the phenylalanine. The retained sequence is limited to the CDR3, 42 bases, with the frame set at the first base. Cut back by 3 bases and 3 bases, the V and J ends lie 10 bases apart. The library was generated by PCR. The sample was run on a NextSeq 500. Bulk TCR libraries were prepared as previously described, using TCR primers listed in Table S5. The Qiagen AllPrep DNA/RNA kit was used to purify total RNA. Reads from multiple sequencing runs of the same library were pooled before analysis. As for the authors' bioinformatics: Only reads with exact TCR constant sequence were kept, trimmed to 150 nt, and grouped by their 12-nt molecular barcodes. Reads within each barcode group were sub-clustered using a 15% Levenshtein threshold, and quality-weighted consensus sequences were constructed for each RNA molecule. Non-functional sequences were discarded, and so were lower-count sequences lying one edit away from another sequence. Barcode sub-clusters with fewer than 20% of the maximum read count were removed, based on fitting two negative binomial distributions. The public reads were reprocessed in TCRdb via fastp at Q25 and MiXCR, keeping in-frame beta chains. Here each entry gathers all rows of one CDR3 protein and keeps the most common genes and DNA. The V and J calls and clone size are TCRdb's, not the authors'. Recorded for this sample are around 300,000 distinct CDR3 sequences; about a quarter of them occurred a single time. About 0.7% of the sample lies in the top ten.

The TCR sequence derives from a human donor in good health. Some libraries in this study had Jurkat cell RNA spiked in. This chain is built from TRBV12-3 or TRBV12-4 and TRBJ2-3, with the D gene not clear enough to name. Sequenced: naive CD8+ T cells from blood, with Jurkat cell RNA spiked in. The label giving this sample's cell subset or site can be read as: FACS-sorted CD8+CD4-CCR7+CD45RA+ naive T cells. The DNA sequence is given as TGTGCCAGCAGTTTTGGGATTGGGACAGATACGCAGTATTTT. The encoded protein is CASSFGIGTDTQYF.